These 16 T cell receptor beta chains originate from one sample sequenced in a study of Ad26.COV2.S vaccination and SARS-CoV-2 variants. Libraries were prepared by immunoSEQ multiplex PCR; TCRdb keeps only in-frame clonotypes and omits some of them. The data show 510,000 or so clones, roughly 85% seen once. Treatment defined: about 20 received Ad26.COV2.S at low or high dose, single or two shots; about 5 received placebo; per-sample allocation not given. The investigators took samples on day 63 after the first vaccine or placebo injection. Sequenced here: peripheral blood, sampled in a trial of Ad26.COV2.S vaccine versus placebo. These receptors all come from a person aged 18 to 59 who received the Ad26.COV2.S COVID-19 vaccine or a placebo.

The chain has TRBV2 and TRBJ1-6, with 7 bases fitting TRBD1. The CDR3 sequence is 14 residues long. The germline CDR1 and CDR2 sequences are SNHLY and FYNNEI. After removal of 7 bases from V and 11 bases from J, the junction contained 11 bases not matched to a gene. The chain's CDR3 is CASTLNRGKTPLHF. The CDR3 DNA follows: TGTGCCAGCACCCTAAACAGGGGTAAAACACCCCTCCACTTT.

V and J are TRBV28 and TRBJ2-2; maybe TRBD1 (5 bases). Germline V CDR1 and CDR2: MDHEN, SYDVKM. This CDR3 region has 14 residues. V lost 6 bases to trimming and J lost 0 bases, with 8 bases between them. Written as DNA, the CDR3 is TGTGCCAGCAGGTCAGGGACGAACACCGGGGAGCTGTTTTTT. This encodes CASRSGTNTGELFF.

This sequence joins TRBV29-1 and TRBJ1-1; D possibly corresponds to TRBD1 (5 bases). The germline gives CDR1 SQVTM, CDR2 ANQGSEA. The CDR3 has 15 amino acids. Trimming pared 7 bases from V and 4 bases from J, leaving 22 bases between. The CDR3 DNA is TGCAGCGCCCAGGGTGGTAGAGGGGTGGGCACTGAAGCTTTCTTT. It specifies CSAQGGRGVGTEAFF.

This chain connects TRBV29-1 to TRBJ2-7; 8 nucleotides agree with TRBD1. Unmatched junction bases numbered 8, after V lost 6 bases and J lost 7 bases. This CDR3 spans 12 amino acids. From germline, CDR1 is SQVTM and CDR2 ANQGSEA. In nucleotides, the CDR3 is TGCAGCGTCGGACAGGGACAGTCGGAGCAGTACTTC. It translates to CSVGQGQSEQYF.

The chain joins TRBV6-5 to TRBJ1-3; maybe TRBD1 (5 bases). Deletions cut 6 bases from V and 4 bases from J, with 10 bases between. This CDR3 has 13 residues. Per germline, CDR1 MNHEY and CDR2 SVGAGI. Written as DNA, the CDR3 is TGTGCCAGCAGCCTCCGGACAGGAAACACCATATATTTT. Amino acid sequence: CASSLRTGNTIYF.

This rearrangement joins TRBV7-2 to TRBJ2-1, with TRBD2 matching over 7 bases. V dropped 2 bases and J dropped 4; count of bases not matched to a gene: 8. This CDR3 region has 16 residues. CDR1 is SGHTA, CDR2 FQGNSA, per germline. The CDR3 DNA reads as TGTGCCAGCAGCTTATCGGTGGCTAGCGGATACAATGAGCAGTTCTTC. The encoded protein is CASSLSVASGYNEQFF.

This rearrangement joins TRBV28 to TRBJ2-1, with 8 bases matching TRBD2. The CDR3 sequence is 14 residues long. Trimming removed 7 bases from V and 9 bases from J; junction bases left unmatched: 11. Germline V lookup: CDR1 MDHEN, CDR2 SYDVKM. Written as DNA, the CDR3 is TGTGCCAGCAATAGCGGGGACCACCAGATTGAGCAGTTCTTC. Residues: CASNSGDHQIEQFF.

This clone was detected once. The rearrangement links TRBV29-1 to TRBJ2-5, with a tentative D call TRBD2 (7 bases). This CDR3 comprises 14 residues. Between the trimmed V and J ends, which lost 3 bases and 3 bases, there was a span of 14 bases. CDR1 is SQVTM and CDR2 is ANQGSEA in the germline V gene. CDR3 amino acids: CSVDWQGREETQYF. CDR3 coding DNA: TGCAGCGTTGATTGGCAGGGGAGGGAAGAGACCCAGTACTTC.

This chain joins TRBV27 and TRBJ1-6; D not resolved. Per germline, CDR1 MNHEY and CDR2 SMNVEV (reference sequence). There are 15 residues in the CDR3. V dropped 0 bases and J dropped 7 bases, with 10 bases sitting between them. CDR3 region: CASSLSAGRNSPLHF. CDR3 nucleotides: TGTGCCAGCAGTTTATCTGCAGGTCGGAATTCACCCCTCCACTTT.

CDR3 in amino acids: CASSAEGTRNTEAFF. The CDR3 DNA reads TGTGCCAGCAGCGCCGAGGGAACTAGGAACACTGAAGCTTTCTTT. The chain links TRBV9 to TRBJ1-1; no clear D. From germline, CDR1 is SGDLS and CDR2 YYNGEE. Trimming left V 3 bases short and J 1 base short, with 13 bases between. The CDR3 extends over 15 amino acids.

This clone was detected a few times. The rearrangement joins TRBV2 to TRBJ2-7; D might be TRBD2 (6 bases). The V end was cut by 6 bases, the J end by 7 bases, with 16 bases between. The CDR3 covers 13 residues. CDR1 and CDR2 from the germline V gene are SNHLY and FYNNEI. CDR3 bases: TGTGCCAGCAGCGCACGGCAGGCGGGGGAGCAGTACTTC. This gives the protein CASSARQAGEQYF.

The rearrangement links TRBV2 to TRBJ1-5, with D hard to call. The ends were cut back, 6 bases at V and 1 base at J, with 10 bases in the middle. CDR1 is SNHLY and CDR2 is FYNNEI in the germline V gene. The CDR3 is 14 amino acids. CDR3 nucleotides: TGTGCCAGCAGGTGGCAGAGCAGCAATCAGCCCCAGCATTTT. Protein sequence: CASRWQSSNQPQHF.

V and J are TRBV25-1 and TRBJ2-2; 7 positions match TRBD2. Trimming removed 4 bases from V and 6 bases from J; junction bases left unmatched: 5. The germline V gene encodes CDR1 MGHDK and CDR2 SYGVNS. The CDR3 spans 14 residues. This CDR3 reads CASSGGGAPGELFF. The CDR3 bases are TGTGCCAGCAGTGGGGGAGGGGCACCCGGGGAGCTGTTTTTT.

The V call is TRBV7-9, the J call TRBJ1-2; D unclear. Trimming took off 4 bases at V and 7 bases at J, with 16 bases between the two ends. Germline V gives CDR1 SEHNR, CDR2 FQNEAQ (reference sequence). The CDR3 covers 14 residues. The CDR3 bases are TGTGCCAGCAGCTCAACAGTGGGTATTGGTGGCTACACCTTC. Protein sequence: CASSSTVGIGGYTF.

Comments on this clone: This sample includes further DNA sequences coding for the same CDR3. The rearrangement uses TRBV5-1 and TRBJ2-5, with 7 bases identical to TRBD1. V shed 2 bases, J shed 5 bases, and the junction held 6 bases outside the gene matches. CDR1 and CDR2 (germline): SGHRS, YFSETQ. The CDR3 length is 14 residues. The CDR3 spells CASSLQGSQETQYF. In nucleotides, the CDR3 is TGCGCCAGCAGCTTACAGGGGTCTCAGGAGACCCAGTACTTC.

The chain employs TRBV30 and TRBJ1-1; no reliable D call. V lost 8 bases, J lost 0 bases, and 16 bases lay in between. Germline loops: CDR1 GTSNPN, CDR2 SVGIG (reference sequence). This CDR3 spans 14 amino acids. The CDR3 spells CAGQIGYMNTEAFF. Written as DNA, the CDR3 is TGTGCCGGGCAAATTGGGTACATGAACACTGAAGCTTTCTTT.